This is a list of T cell receptor beta chains from one sample in a study of radiotherapy plus CTLA-4 blockade in lung cancer. Produced via immunoSEQ multiplex PCR; TCRdb's table is partial and in-frame only. The repertoire includes about 80,000 clones, about 88% of them detected once, and less than 0.9% sits in the top ten. This specimen consisted of peripheral blood, obtained from a patient treated with radiotherapy plus ipilimumab. These receptors all come from a human donor with non-small cell lung cancer who had stable disease on radiotherapy plus ipilimumab. CDR3s include the opening cysteine and the closing phenylalanine or tryptophan.

15 TRBJ2-5 TRBV7-9 CASTPGTGRVETQYF
13 TRBJ1-2 TRBV5-1 CASSNREGYGYTF
14 TRBJ2-3 TRBV19 CASTGPRGRDTQYF
11 TRBJ2-7 TRBV10-3 CAISGLYEQYF
12 TRBJ1-1 TRBV6-6 CASKSRNTEAFF
15 TRBJ1-3 TRBV7-2 CASSLDGSSGNTIYF
16 TRBJ2-1 TRBV15 CATSRPGQGKDNEQFF
14 TRBJ1-6 TRBV7-3 CASSLDRGVSPLHF
17 TRBJ1-5 TRBV5-5 CASSPSSLTILNQPQHF
16 TRBJ1-2 TRBV7-3 CASSLGGQGGPYGYTF
11 TRBJ2-7 TRBV2 CASSETYEQYF
9 TRBJ1-1 TRBV7-9 CASSTEAFF
16 TRBJ1-3 TRBV13 CASSLALRRTGNTIYF
13 TRBJ1-1 TRBV28 CASSRDGVTEAFF
14 TRBJ2-7 TRBV10-2 CASSRTGASYEQYF
15 TRBJ1-1 TRBV7-9 CASSLRQGGAAEAFF
19 TRBJ2-6 TRBV7-9 CASSLSGTVSPPGANVLTF
14 TRBJ1-6 TRBV27 CASSRTGEGTPLHF
16 TRBJ1-1 TRBV19 CASSRGQGASYTEAFF
18 TRBJ2-3 TRBV19 CASSIRNRGGRGQDTQYF
14 TRBJ2-7 TRBV5-1 CASSGGQGFYEQYF
16 TRBJ2-5 TRBV5-1 CASSLQGTSGRQTQYF
16 TRBJ1-1 TRBV4-2 CASSQGAVRSNTEAFF
14 TRBJ2-7 TRBV10-3 CAISGGGSGYEQYF
15 TRBJ2-7 TRBV7-8 CASSGIGGPESQQYF
14 TRBJ1-2 TRBV29-1 CSVAGTGYNYGYTF
14 TRBJ2-7 TRBV7-2 CASSPGLAGTEQYF
16 TRBJ1-5 TRBV7-8 CASSLAAQAGNQPQHF
13 TRBJ2-7 TRBV5-6 CASSGDGDYEQYF
15 TRBJ1-4 TRBV28 CASSLTDTANEKLFF
14 TRBJ1-2 TRBV7-9 CASSLQGIGYGYTF
16 TRBJ2-2 TRBV28 CASSQTTRYFTGELFF
13 TRBJ2-1 TRBV2 CASSADVNNEQFF
14 TRBJ2-1 TRBV2 CASSERKNRVGQFF
15 TRBJ2-6 TRBV7-2 CASSLGLSGANVLTF
17 TRBJ2-2 TRBV9 CASSGEGSGTATGELFF
14 TRBJ1-5 TRBV6-5 CASSLTLGNQPQHF
14 TRBJ2-7 TRBV13 CASSLAAGGNEQYF
18 TRBJ2-6 TRBV7-7 CASSGVIVPQSRANVLTF
15 TRBJ1-3 TRBV6-1 CASSGREFSGNTIYF